The clone carrying this T cell receptor (beta chain) was counted a few times. Its specificity is not known. The sample originates from a study of early T cells in non-severe SARS-CoV-2 infection. Broader study findings: VDJdb matching skewed toward anti-spike CD8 responses, missing private and CD4 specificities.

Unique molecular identifiers were affixed to single, distinct cDNA molecules. TCRdb independently ran MiXCR on the 5' RACE reads; one entry per CDR3 protein. The sample records about 29,000 distinct CDR3 sequences, under 6% being singletons. Trimming removed 3 bases from V and 5 bases from J; junction bases left unmatched: 10. Germline CDR1 and CDR2: SGHRS and YFSETQ. This CDR3 has 16 residues. The TCR originated in an adult who was a healthcare worker with PCR-confirmed SARS-CoV-2 infection or an uninfected control (not recorded which). The sample consisted of whole blood. The chain uses TRBV5-1 and TRBJ2-2, with 7 bases identical to TRBD2. The CDR3 region has the DNA TGCGCCAGCAGCTCAGGACTAGGAAGATTTACCGGGGAGCTGTTTTTT. This sequence encodes CASSSGLGRFTGELFF.